The 21 T cell receptor beta chains given below trace back to one sample, sequenced in a study of OX40 agonist ivuxolimab in advanced cancers. Here immunoSEQ multiplex PCR was the method, and the copy in TCRdb shows in-frame clones only, minus some. Counted here are fewer than 60,000 clones, over 70% occurring once; the ten biggest clones make up around 4%. The specimen was CD4+ or CD8+ T cells sorted from blood, collected in a trial of the OX40 agonist ivuxolimab. Source of these receptors: an adult with an advanced solid tumor such as melanoma, head and neck, liver or kidney cancer.

The J gene is TRBJ2-3, the V gene TRBV5-4; D unresolved. Germline CDR1 SGHNT, CDR2 YYREEE (reference sequence). This CDR3 has 13 residues. Trimming cost V 0 bases and J 2 bases, with 4 bases left between them. CDR3: CASSLANTDTQYF. For the CDR3, the DNA is TGTGCCAGCAGCTTGGCTAACACAGATACGCAGTATTTT.

The chain links TRBV11-2 to TRBJ2-1; 11 positions agree with TRBD2. The germline V gene has CDR1 SGHAT and CDR2 FQNNGV. CDR3 length: 17 amino acids. With 1 base clipped from V and 7 bases from J, the junction kept 9 bases outside the gene matches. CDR3 nucleotides: TGTGCCAGCAGCTTAGTCGGTAGGCTAGCGGGAGGTAATGAGCAGTTCTTC. This encodes CASSLVGRLAGGNEQFF.

The V call is TRBV7-6, the J call TRBJ2-2, with 8 bases aligning to TRBD1. V was clipped by 8 bases and J by 0 bases; unmatched bases: 2. CDR1 and CDR2 from the germline V gene are SGHVS and FNYEAQ. The CDR3 totals 14 residues. CDR3 sequence (DNA): TGTGCCAGCGGGACAGGCTCGAACACCGGGGAGCTGTTTTTT. Translated: CASGTGSNTGELFF.

The chain is built from TRBV12-2 and TRBJ2-4; the D call in the table, TRBD2, was not verified against the DNA. TRBV12-2 is a known pseudogene. The CDR3 extends over 11 amino acids. The CDR3 loop reads CASRSSAIQYF. CDR3 in DNA: TGTGCAAGTCGGTCGAGCGCCATTCAGTACTTC.

V is TRBV19 and J is TRBJ2-3, with 12 bases aligning to TRBD2. V lost 4 bases and J lost 6; bases outside the gene matches: 2. Per germline, CDR1 LNHDA and CDR2 SQIVND (reference sequence). The CDR3 is made up of 14 amino acids. CDR3 region: CASSRLAGVDTQYF. The CDR3, as DNA: TGTGCCAGTAGTAGACTAGCGGGAGTGGATACGCAGTATTTT. The whole variable domain, remainder taken from reference TRBV19 and TRBJ2-3, is DGGITQSPKYLFRKEGQNVTLSCEQNLNHDAMYWYRQDPGQGLRLIYYSQIVNDFQKGDIAEGYSVSREKKESFPLTVTSAQKNPTAFYLCASSRLAGVDTQYFGPGTRLTVL.

This clone appeared a few times. This chain links TRBV5-1 with TRBJ1-2, with D possibly TRBD1 on 6 matching bases. V lost 0 bases and J 7 bases, leaving 10 bases between the germline ends. From germline, CDR1 is SGHRS and CDR2 YFSETQ. This CDR3 is built from 13 residues. CDR3: CASSLGTESGYTF. In DNA, the CDR3 is TGCGCCAGCAGCTTGGGGACAGAGAGTGGCTACACCTTC.

The V call is TRBV5-1, the J call TRBJ1-1; a weak D match, TRBD1 (5 bases). Germline loops: CDR1 SGHRS, CDR2 YFSETQ. The CDR3 covers 15 residues. Trimming shortened V by 4 bases and J by 4 bases, and 17 bases separated the two germline ends. This CDR3 reads CASSPAQPGITEAFF. CDR3 nucleotides: TGCGCCAGCAGCCCCGCCCAGCCAGGGATCACTGAAGCTTTCTTT.

The chain joins TRBV20-1 to TRBJ2-7; D not resolved. The CDR3 loop spans 11 amino acids. The germline V gene has CDR1 DFQATT and CDR2 SNEGSKA (reference sequence). V was trimmed by 2 bases and J by 6 bases, leaving 8 bases between them. CDR3 region: CSARPQGEQYF. In DNA form, the CDR3 reads TGCAGTGCTAGACCCCAAGGCGAGCAGTACTTC.

The rearrangement joins TRBV2 to TRBJ2-3, with D hard to call. Trimming pared 8 bases from V and 3 bases from J, leaving 9 bases between. Germline V lookup: CDR1 SNHLY, CDR2 FYNNEI. The CDR3 extends over 12 amino acids. As DNA, the CDR3 is TGTGCCAGCCAACAAGTTACAGATACGCAGTATTTT. Its protein product is CASQQVTDTQYF.

V usage is TRBV18 and J usage is TRBJ1-6, with D perhaps TRBD1 (6 bases). CDR3 length: 15 residues. V lost 6 bases to trimming and J lost 2 bases, with 11 bases between them. Germline CDR1 and CDR2: KGHSH and LQKENI. The CDR3 is CASSSTGTYNSPLHF. CDR3 bases: TGTGCCAGCTCCTCAACAGGGACCTATAATTCACCCCTCCACTTT.

The gene calls are TRBV15 and TRBJ2-5; possible D gene TRBD2, 6 bases. The ends were cut back, 5 bases at V and 5 bases at J, with 18 bases in the middle. CDR1 LNHNV and CDR2 YYDKDF come from the germline V gene (reference sequence). The CDR3 length is 15 residues. CDR3 bases: TGTGCCACCAGCCCGGAAGCGGGTCCTGGGGAGACCCAGTACTTC. Its translation is CATSPEAGPGETQYF.

This clone was found a few times. The chain couples TRBV6-1 to TRBJ2-5; TRBD2 matches at 10 bases. The CDR3 loop spans 15 amino acids. Germline loops: CDR1 MNHNS, CDR2 SASEGT. V lost 8 bases and J lost 5; bases outside the gene matches: 11. In nucleotides, the CDR3 is TGTGCCAGCCAGAGGCTAGCGGGAGTAAGGGAGACCCAGTACTTC. This encodes CASQRLAGVRETQYF.

This chain links TRBV7-2 with TRBJ2-1; D gene unclear. The V end lost 5 bases, the J end lost 1 base, and 12 bases lay between the germline ends. The CDR3 is 15 residues long. Germline assignment: CDR1 SGHTA and CDR2 FQGNSA. The CDR3 loop is CASSPGSLSYNEQFF. CDR3 DNA: TGTGCCAGCAGCCCGGGCTCACTTTCCTACAATGAGCAGTTCTTC.

This clone was recorded many times. The rearrangement joins TRBV7-9 to TRBJ2-2, with D maybe TRBD2 (5 bases). CDR1 is SEHNR and CDR2 is FQNEAQ in the germline V gene (reference sequence). The CDR3 contains 12 residues. Trimming took off 6 bases at V and 8 bases at J, with 10 bases between the two ends. CDR3 residues: CASRLLAGELFF. In nucleotides, the CDR3 is TGTGCCAGCAGACTTTTAGCGGGGGAGCTGTTTTTT.

This chain joins TRBV29-1 and TRBJ2-3; 7 nucleotides line up with TRBD2. Germline V lookup: CDR1 SQVTM, CDR2 ANQGSEA. Trimming removed 3 bases from V and 1 base from J; junction bases left unmatched: 1. The CDR3 loop spans 13 amino acids. DNA for the CDR3: TGCAGCGTTGAGAGCGGGGGCACAGATACGCAGTATTTT. Translating gives CSVESGGTDTQYF.

V is TRBV4-3 and J is TRBJ2-2; the D gene is possibly TRBD1 (6 bases). V dropped 4 bases and J dropped 0 bases, with 24 bases sitting between them. The CDR3 contains 20 residues. Germline assignment: CDR1 LGHNA and CDR2 YSLEER. CDR3 in DNA: TGCGCCAGCAGCCTAGACCTTAGGGGGTCAGGGGATTCGAACACCGGGGAGCTGTTTTTT. It specifies CASSLDLRGSGDSNTGELFF.

The gene calls are TRBV7-2 and TRBJ2-3, with D unresolved. The CDR3 consists of 15 residues. In germline, CDR1 is SGHTA, CDR2 FQGNSA. V shed 1 base and J shed 1 base, with 9 bases lying between them. The CDR3 DNA reads TGTGCCAGCAGCTTAGAGAGAAGGCGCACAGATACGCAGTATTTT. It yields the protein CASSLERRRTDTQYF.

V usage is TRBV7-8 and J usage is TRBJ2-2; D gene unclear. Germline V gives CDR1 SGHVS, CDR2 FQNEAQ. This CDR3 has 15 amino acids. The ends were cut back, 1 base at V and 1 base at J, with 7 bases in the middle. CDR3 in DNA: TGTGCCAGCAGCTTAGTGGCAGGGAACACCGGGGAGCTGTTTTTT. This translates into CASSLVAGNTGELFF.

V usage is TRBV13 and J usage is TRBJ1-6, with TRBD1 matching over 8 bases. Trimming cost V 5 bases and J 0 bases; bases outside gene matches: 12. CDR1 is PRHDT, CDR2 FYEKMQ, per germline (reference sequence). CDR3 length: 19 amino acids. CDR3 nucleotide sequence: TGTGCCAGCAGCCTCCTTAGGACAGGGCCTTCCTCCTATAATTCACCCCTCCACTTT. Amino acids: CASSLLRTGPSSYNSPLHF.

This clone was picked up one time. The chain carries TRBV18 and TRBJ1-2; D is unclear. The germline gives CDR1 KGHSH, CDR2 LQKENI. The CDR3 runs 14 residues. The ends were cut back, 3 bases at V and 2 bases at J, with 10 bases in the middle. The CDR3 nucleotides read TGTGCCAGCTCACCCCTCCGGGAGAACTATGGCTACACCTTC. It encodes CASSPLRENYGYTF.

The V and J genes are TRBV7-8 and TRBJ2-1; weak D call: TRBD1 (5 bases). The CDR3 is 12 amino acids. V gave up 2 bases and J gave up 7 bases, with 6 bases separating them. CDR1 SGHVS and CDR2 FQNEAQ come from the germline V gene. CDR3 coding DNA: TGTGCCAGCAGCTTAACAGGTAATGAGCAGTTCTTC. This encodes CASSLTGNEQFF. Together with reference TRBV7-8 and TRBJ2-1, the CDR3 gives the full variable domain: GAGVSQSPRYKVAKRGQDVALRCDPISGHVSLFWYQQALGQGPEFLTYFQNEAQLDKSGLPSDRFFAERPEGSVSTLKIQRTQQEDSAVYLCASSLTGNEQFFGPGTRLTVL.